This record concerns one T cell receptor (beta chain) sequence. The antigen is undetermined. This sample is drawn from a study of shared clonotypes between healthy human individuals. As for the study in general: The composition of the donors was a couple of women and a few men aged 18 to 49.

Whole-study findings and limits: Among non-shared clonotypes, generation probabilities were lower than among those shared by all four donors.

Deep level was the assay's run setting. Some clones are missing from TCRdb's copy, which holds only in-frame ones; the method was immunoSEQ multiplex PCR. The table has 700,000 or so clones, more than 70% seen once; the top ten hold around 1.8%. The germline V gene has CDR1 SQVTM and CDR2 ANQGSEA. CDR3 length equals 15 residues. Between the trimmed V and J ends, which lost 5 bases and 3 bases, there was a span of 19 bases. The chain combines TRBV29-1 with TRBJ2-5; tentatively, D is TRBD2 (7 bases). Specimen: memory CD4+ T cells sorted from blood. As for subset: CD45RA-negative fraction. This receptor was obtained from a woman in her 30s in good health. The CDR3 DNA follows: TGCAGCGTTAGTATTGCGGGGGCCGTAAAAGAGACCCAGTACTTC. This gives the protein CSVSIAGAVKETQYF. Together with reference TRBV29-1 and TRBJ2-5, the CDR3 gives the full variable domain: SAVISQKPSRDICQRGTSLTIQCQVDSQVTMMFWYRQQPGQSLTLIATANQGSEATYESGFVIDKFPISRPNLTFSTLTVSNMSPEDSSIYLCSVSIAGAVKETQYFGPGTRLLVL.